These T cell receptor beta chains were read from a single sample in a study of CD8+ T cells in alopecia areata. Produced via immunoSEQ multiplex PCR; TCRdb's table is partial and in-frame only. The sample includes 130,000 to 150,000 clones, 62% of them seen just once. Sample: CD8+ T cells sorted from blood. Source of these receptors: a human donor in good health. Each CDR3 is given with its conserved first and last residue. D genes are given only for firm matches. Some rows mark clone size as missing; the rest say once, few, many or name a class of expanded clone.

j_call | d_call | v_call | clone_size | cdr3_aa | cdr3_nt
TRBJ1-1 | . | TRBV7-9 | . | CASSFGRTAEAFF | TGTGCCAGCAGCTTCGGCAGGACCGCCGAAGCTTTCTTT
TRBJ2-7 | . | TRBV13 | . | CASSLGPSTGIYEQYF | TGTGCCAGCAGCCTAGGCCCTTCGACGGGGATATACGAGCAGTACTTC
TRBJ2-1 | TRBD2 | TRBV4-1 | . | CASSQVSGRGNEQFF | TGCGCCAGCAGCCAGGTTAGCGGGAGAGGAAATGAGCAGTTCTTC
TRBJ2-3 | . | TRBV9 | . | CASSVGRQRASKDTQYF | TGTGCCAGCAGCGTAGGCAGGCAGCGAGCTAGCAAAGATACGCAGTATTTT
TRBJ2-2 | . | TRBV20-1 | few | CSAQLAGELFF | TGCAGTGCGCAATTAGCCGGGGAGCTGTTTTTT
TRBJ2-3 | . | TRBV28 | . | CASSFRDISTDTQYF | TGTGCCAGCAGCTTTCGGGACATATCCACAGATACGCAGTATTTT
TRBJ2-3 | . | TRBV29-1 | . | CSVERPEGHTDTQYF | TGCAGCGTTGAAAGACCCGAGGGGCACACAGATACGCAGTATTTT
TRBJ2-7 | . | TRBV13 | . | CASSLASNEQYF | TGTGCCAGCAGCTTAGCTTCGAACGAGCAGTACTTC
TRBJ2-3 | TRBD2 | TRBV28 | large | CASSSSGSVTDTQYF | TGTGCCAGCAGTTCTAGCGGGAGTGTGACAGATACGCAGTATTTT
TRBJ1-5 | . | TRBV27 | few | CASRQGNQPQHF | TGTGCCAGCAGACAGGGTAATCAGCCCCAGCATTTT
TRBJ2-7 | . | TRBV7-9 | . | CASSLGQDEQYF | TGTGCCAGCAGCTTAGGACAGGACGAGCAGTACTTC
TRBJ2-7 | . | TRBV27 | . | CASSTSGSSYEQYF | TGTGCCAGCAGTACCTCAGGGAGCTCCTACGAGCAGTACTTC
TRBJ2-1 | TRBD2 | TRBV9 | . | CASSAQGLAAWEQFF | TGTGCCAGCAGCGCCCAGGGACTAGCAGCCTGGGAGCAGTTCTTC
TRBJ1-1 | . | TRBV25-1 | . | CASGPGTFSEAFF | TGTGCCAGCGGACCGGGGACATTTTCGGAAGCTTTCTTT
TRBJ2-1 | . | TRBV2 | once | CASTAGASSYNEQFF | TGTGCCAGCACCGCCGGAGCGAGCTCCTACAATGAGCAGTTCTTC